Below are 23 T cell receptor beta chains sequenced from a single sample in a study of T cells of healthy individuals. TCRdb itself ran the 5' RACE reads through MiXCR, one entry per CDR3 protein. In the table there are 60,000 to 75,000 distinct CDR3 sequences, roughly 17% of which are singletons. These receptors originate from a human donor in good health.

The V and J genes are TRBV2 and TRBJ1-3, with D unresolved. This CDR3 contains 14 residues. Germline-derived CDR1 and CDR2 are SNHLY and FYNNEI. V lost 6 bases, J lost 0 bases, and 9 bases lay in between. This CDR3 is CASRTYLSGNTIYF. CDR3 DNA sequence: TGTGCCAGCAGGACGTACCTCTCTGGAAACACCATATATTTT.

This chain uses TRBV5-1 with TRBJ2-7; the D gene is possibly TRBD2 (6 bases). The germline gives CDR1 SGHRS, CDR2 YFSETQ. Trimming pared 1 base from V and 1 base from J, leaving 15 bases between. The CDR3 is 16 residues long. For the CDR3, the DNA is TGCGCCAGCAGCTTGACAGGAGGGGTGCTATCCTACGAGCAGTACTTC. Protein product: CASSLTGGVLSYEQYF.

This clonotype has more than one count but fewer than ten. The rearrangement uses TRBV7-2 and TRBJ1-1; perhaps TRBD1 as D (5 bases). The CDR3 covers 14 residues. With 2 bases removed from V and 7 bases from J, the gap between germline ends came to 14 bases. The V gene's germline CDR1 is SGHTA and CDR2 FQGNSA. CDR3 nucleotides: TGTGCCAGCAGCTTAACGGGGACGTCGGTTGAAGCTTTCTTT. Translated: CASSLTGTSVEAFF.

The chain uses TRBV5-1 and TRBJ2-2; D assignment may be TRBD1 or TRBD2 (5 bases each). Germline lookup yields CDR1 SGHRS and CDR2 YFSETQ. This CDR3 has 16 residues. Trimming pared 3 bases from V and 2 bases from J, leaving 14 bases between. CDR3 coding DNA: TGCGCCAGCAGCTCGCAGGGTGGGAGAAACACCGGGGAGCTGTTTTTT. Its translation: CASSSQGGRNTGELFF.

This chain uses TRBV25-1 with TRBJ1-6, with TRBD1 identical over 9 bases. The CDR3 spans 14 residues. Per the germline V gene, CDR1 is MGHDK and CDR2 is SYGVNS. J gave up 8 bases and V 6 bases, and 5 bases lay outside the gene matches. CDR3 DNA sequence: TGTGCCAGCAGGGGGACAGGGTTGGATTCACCCCTCCACTTT. It specifies CASRGTGLDSPLHF.

This clonotype was counted between two and nine times. This sequence joins TRBV4-2 and TRBJ2-7; TRBD2 might be the D (5 bases). This CDR3 region has 15 residues. Trimming cost V 0 bases and J 2 bases, with 11 bases left between them. Germline assignment: CDR1 LGHNA and CDR2 YNFKEQ. DNA of the CDR3: TGTGCCAGCAGCCAAGAGACTCTAGCTACCTACGAGCAGTACTTC. This translates into CASSQETLATYEQYF.

There are a few counts of this clonotype. This rearrangement joins TRBV25-1 to TRBJ1-5; D gene unclear. The V and J ends lost 2 bases and 5 bases respectively, with 10 bases between them. The CDR3 extends over 14 amino acids. CDR1 and CDR2 (germline): MGHDK, SYGVNS. The CDR3 is CASSEGSSHQPQHF. As DNA, the CDR3 is TGTGCCAGCAGTGAAGGGAGCAGCCATCAGCCCCAGCATTTT.

The V gene is TRBV30, the J gene TRBJ1-1; D not certain. In germline, CDR1 is GTSNPN, CDR2 SVGIG (reference sequence). The CDR3 consists of 12 residues. V lost 0 bases, J lost 5 bases, and 7 bases lay in between. The CDR3 sequence is CAWSVQLTEAFF. The CDR3 coding sequence is TGTGCCTGGAGTGTACAGCTTACTGAAGCTTTCTTT.

This clonotype showed up many times. The chain recombines TRBV27 with TRBJ1-5; D may be TRBD1 (6 bases). Trimming shortened V by 6 bases and J by 6 bases, and 15 bases separated the two germline ends. The CDR3 runs 14 residues. The germline CDR1 and CDR2 sequences are MNHEY and SMNVEV (reference sequence). Here the CDR3 reads CASSAREGVQPQHF. The CDR3 DNA reads TGTGCCAGCAGCGCGCGGGAGGGGGTTCAGCCCCAGCATTTT.

About this clonotype: A read error may be the cause here, since a much bigger clone is one base away. The V call is TRBV6-4, the J call TRBJ2-2, with TRBD2 as a possible D gene (5 bases). This CDR3 is built from 13 residues. V was cut by 3 bases and J by 3 bases, with 5 bases left in between. The germline V gene has CDR1 MRHNA and CDR2 SNTAGT. Here the CDR3 DNA reads TGTGCCAGCAGTGAGCGGGACACCGGGGAGCTGTTTTTT. Protein sequence: CASSERDTGELFF.

CDR3 DNA sequence: TGTGCCAGCAAGGGATTAGCGGGGGGGAGAGACGCCTACAATGAGCAGTTCTTC. Translating it yields CASKGLAGGRDAYNEQFF. The rearrangement links TRBV13 to TRBJ2-1, with 11 bases that match TRBD2. V was clipped by 7 bases and J by 2 bases; unmatched bases: 13. Looked up from germline, CDR1 is PRHDT and CDR2 is FYEKMQ (reference sequence). This CDR3 is built from 18 residues.

This clonotype was counted many times. V gene TRBV20-1 combines with J gene TRBJ1-2; no clear D gene. The CDR3 is 13 residues long. V was shortened by 0 bases and J by 5 bases, with 10 bases between the two germline ends. CDR1 DFQATT and CDR2 SNEGSKA come from the germline V gene (reference sequence). In DNA form, the CDR3 reads TGCAGTGCTAGAGATGATCAAGTTTATGGCTACACCTTC. This translates into CSARDDQVYGYTF.

This clonotype was detected a few times. The rearrangement joins TRBV28 to TRBJ2-2, with TRBD1 matching over 7 bases. Trimming at V came to 5 bases and at J to 4 bases, leaving 7 bases not matched to a gene. Germline CDR1 reads MDHEN; CDR2 reads SYDVKM. This CDR3 is 15 amino acids long. The CDR3 nucleotides read TGTGCCAGCAGTCCGTCGACAGGGTCCACCGGGGAGCTGTTTTTT. It codes for CASSPSTGSTGELFF.

This clonotype showed up many times. This chain links TRBV2 with TRBJ2-1, with 9 bases that match TRBD1. Germline assignment: CDR1 SNHLY and CDR2 FYNNEI. This CDR3 is built from 15 residues. Trimming at V came to 6 bases and at J to 3 bases, leaving 6 bases not matched to a gene. This CDR3 reads CASSPGQGFYNEQFF. In DNA form, the CDR3 reads TGTGCCAGCAGCCCTGGACAGGGGTTCTACAATGAGCAGTTCTTC.

The chain joins TRBV5-1 to TRBJ2-3; tentatively, D is TRBD1 (5 bases). Germline CDR1 is SGHRS and CDR2 is YFSETQ. The CDR3 extends over 14 amino acids. Trimming left V 0 bases short and J 3 bases short, with 8 bases between. The CDR3 DNA reads as TGCGCCAGCAGCTTGGGCAGGGAAACAGATACGCAGTATTTT. Translation: CASSLGRETDTQYF.

This clonotype was counted many times. J is TRBJ2-2 and V is TRBV20-1; TRBD1 matches at 7 bases. Germline-derived CDR1 and CDR2 are DFQATT and SNEGSKA (reference sequence). V lost 5 bases, J lost 4 bases, and 4 bases stayed unmatched. CDR3 length: 13 amino acids. CDR3 sequence reads: CSAPGQLTGELFF. CDR3 DNA: TGCAGTGCTCCGGGACAGCTCACCGGGGAGCTGTTTTTT.

This sequence joins TRBV13 and TRBJ2-1; TRBD2 matches 7 bases. Unmatched junction bases numbered 5, after V lost 7 bases and J lost 5 bases. The germline V gene encodes CDR1 PRHDT and CDR2 FYEKMQ (reference sequence). The CDR3 sequence is 13 residues long. Here the CDR3 reads CASTSGYNNEQFF. The CDR3 nucleotides read TGTGCCAGCACTAGCGGCTATAACAATGAGCAGTTCTTC.

This clonotype was counted between two and nine times. The rearrangement uses TRBV5-1 and TRBJ2-3; maybe TRBD1 (5 bases). This CDR3 region has 15 residues. The V gene lost 1 base and the J gene lost 1 base, with 10 bases spanning the gap. From germline, CDR1 is SGHRS and CDR2 YFSETQ. CDR3 protein: CASSLQFRGTDTQYF. CDR3 coding DNA: TGCGCCAGCAGCTTGCAATTCAGGGGCACAGATACGCAGTATTTT.

This clonotype was seen repeatedly, ten times or more. The CDR3: CASSQTGGLYNEQFF. The CDR3 region has the DNA TGTGCCAGCAGCCAAACAGGGGGCCTCTACAATGAGCAGTTCTTC. The J gene is TRBJ2-1, the V gene TRBV7-3, with 9 bases that match TRBD1. CDR3 size: 15 residues. Germline V CDR1 and CDR2: SGHTA, FQGTGA. V was pared by 5 bases and J by 3 bases, with 5 bases of the junction left unmatched.

There are many counts of this clonotype. The genes are TRBV19 and TRBJ2-7; weak D call: TRBD1 (5 bases). This CDR3 has 15 residues. V lost 4 bases to trimming and J lost 2 bases, with 15 bases between them. The germline V gene has CDR1 LNHDA and CDR2 SQIVND (reference sequence). The CDR3 spells CASSTTGPPAYEQYF. In nucleotides, the CDR3 is TGTGCCAGTAGTACCACAGGTCCACCAGCCTACGAGCAGTACTTC. Full variable domain (remainder filled in from reference TRBV19 and TRBJ2-7): DGGITQSPKYLFRKEGQNVTLSCEQNLNHDAMYWYRQDPGQGLRLIYYSQIVNDFQKGDIAEGYSVSREKKESFPLTVTSAQKNPTAFYLCASSTTGPPAYEQYFGPGTRLTVT.

The chain couples TRBV30 to TRBJ2-7, with 11 bases lining up with TRBD2. The germline V gene encodes CDR1 GTSNPN and CDR2 SVGIG (reference sequence). Trimming took 4 bases from V and 7 from J; bases not matched to a gene: 6. The CDR3 length is 13 residues. CDR3 protein: CAWITSGSSEQYF. The CDR3 nucleotides read TGTGCCTGGATTACTAGCGGGAGCTCTGAGCAGTACTTC.

This chain uses TRBV7-3 with TRBJ2-3; TRBD2 matches at 9 bases. The V gene end was trimmed by 8 bases and the J gene end by 2 bases; junction bases not matched to a gene: 2. This CDR3 comprises 13 residues. In germline, CDR1 is SGHTA, CDR2 FQGTGA. CDR3 region: CASGLASTDTQYF. CDR3 nucleotide sequence: TGTGCCAGCGGACTAGCGTCCACAGATACGCAGTATTTT. Using reference TRBV7-3 and TRBJ2-3 for the parts outside the CDR3, the full variable domain is GAGVSQTPSNKVTEKGKYVELRCDPISGHTALYWYRQSLGQGPEFLIYFQGTGAADDSGLPNDRFFAVRPEGSVSTLKIQRTERGDSAVYLCASGLASTDTQYFGPGTRLTVL.

This clonotype was recorded at least ten times. The chain uses TRBV7-6 and TRBJ1-3, with D possibly TRBD1 on 6 matching bases. V lost 1 base and J lost 0, with 22 bases in between. CDR1 SGHVS and CDR2 FNYEAQ come from the germline V gene. The CDR3 runs to 20 residues. Here the CDR3 reads CASSLDRAGTGKLSGNTIYF. In DNA, the CDR3 is TGTGCCAGCAGCTTAGATCGGGCAGGTACAGGGAAACTCTCTGGAAACACCATATATTTT.